A single sample is the source of the 22 T cell receptor beta chains below, sequenced in a study of T cell responses to AZD1222 COVID-19 vaccine. Produced via immunoSEQ multiplex PCR; TCRdb's table is partial and in-frame only. The table has some 150,000 clones, 88% seen once. This specimen consisted of peripheral blood, obtained on day 0 of AZD1222 vaccination. The source of these receptors is an adult in good health.

The chain is built from TRBV18 and TRBJ2-3, with 10 bases identical to TRBD2. In germline, CDR1 is KGHSH, CDR2 LQKENI. The CDR3 totals 16 residues. The V and J ends lost 3 bases and 3 bases, in that order; junction bases with no gene match: 6. The CDR3 spells CASSPSELAGTDTQYF. In DNA form, the CDR3 reads TGTGCCAGCTCACCTAGTGAACTAGCGGGAACAGATACGCAGTATTTT.

V is TRBV9 and J is TRBJ1-6; 10 bases fit TRBD1. With V trimmed by 3 bases and J by 6 bases, 0 bases remained unmatched. The CDR3 has 14 residues. Germline assignment: CDR1 SGDLS and CDR2 YYNGEE. CDR3 in amino acids: CASSGDRGNSPLHF. Written as DNA, the CDR3 is TGTGCCAGCAGCGGGGACAGGGGTAATTCACCCCTCCACTTT.

J is TRBJ1-4 and V is TRBV19, with TRBD1 matching 9 bases. Germline CDR1 LNHDA, CDR2 SQIVND (reference sequence). This CDR3 is 15 amino acids long. V was clipped by 5 bases and J by 8 bases; unmatched bases: 9. The CDR3 sequence is CASSPSGTGFEKLFF. CDR3 nucleotide sequence: TGTGCCAGTAGTCCGTCCGGGACAGGGTTCGAAAAACTGTTTTTT.

V gene TRBV9 combines with J gene TRBJ1-6; tentative D call: TRBD1 (6 bases). Deletions cut 0 bases from V and 11 bases from J, with 12 bases between. This CDR3 comprises 14 residues. CDR1 and CDR2 from the germline V gene are SGDLS and YYNGEE. Here the CDR3 reads CASSVDTGRTPLHF. CDR3 nucleotide sequence: TGTGCCAGCAGCGTAGATACAGGGAGGACACCCCTCCACTTT.

This clone was seen a handful of times. This chain uses TRBV4-1 with TRBJ2-7; 11 bases are a match to TRBD2. The germline V gene has CDR1 MGHRA and CDR2 YSYEKL. The CDR3 has 15 residues. V was clipped by 4 bases and J by 1 base; unmatched bases: 3. CDR3 sequence: CASSLTSGSSYEQYF. The CDR3 DNA follows: TGCGCCAGCAGCCTAACTAGCGGGAGTTCCTACGAGCAGTACTTC.

The CDR3 DNA sequence: TGTGCCAGCAGCCGTAGTAGGACAGATACGCAGTATTTT. Its translation is CASSRSRTDTQYF. This sequence joins TRBV4-2 and TRBJ2-3, with D uncertain. V was trimmed by 4 bases and J by 3 bases, leaving 8 bases between them. This CDR3 spans 13 amino acids. Germline values: CDR1 LGHNA, CDR2 YNFKEQ.

The genes are TRBV30 and TRBJ1-2, with D unclear. Trimming cost V 4 bases and J 7 bases, with 13 bases left between them. The germline gives CDR1 GTSNPN, CDR2 SVGIG (reference sequence). The CDR3 has 12 amino acids. The CDR3, as DNA: TGTGCCTGGAAGTCGGTCAGTTCTGGCTACACCTTC. Amino acids: CAWKSVSSGYTF.

This chain uses TRBV6-6 with TRBJ2-2; D gene unclear. V was cut by 7 bases and J by 0 bases, with 12 bases left in between. Germline V CDR1 and CDR2: MNHNY, SVGAGI (reference sequence). This CDR3 region has 15 residues. The CDR3 coding sequence is TGTGCCAGCATGGTCGTGAGCTCGAACACCGGGGAGCTGTTTTTT. Amino acid sequence: CASMVVSSNTGELFF.

The chain carries TRBV5-1 and TRBJ1-4; D might be TRBD1 (5 bases). Trimming shortened V by 4 bases and J by 6 bases, and 13 bases separated the two germline ends. Looked up from germline, CDR1 is SGHRS and CDR2 is YFSETQ. This CDR3 comprises 14 residues. CDR3 bases: TGCGCCAGCAGCATAAGAGGGGAGTATGAAAAACTGTTTTTT. Its protein is CASSIRGEYEKLFF.

V is TRBV7-9 and J is TRBJ1-4, with 8 bases matching TRBD1. CDR3 size: 15 residues. V lost 5 bases and J lost 7; bases outside the gene matches: 9. In germline, CDR1 is SEHNR, CDR2 FQNEAQ (reference sequence). The CDR3 coding sequence is TGTGCCAGCAGCGGAGAACCGGGACAGGCTGAAAAACTGTTTTTT. Translating gives CASSGEPGQAEKLFF. The entire variable domain, with the rest obtained from reference TRBV7-9 and TRBJ1-4, is as follows: DTGVSQNPRHKITKRGQNVTFRCDPISEHNRLYWYRQTLGQGPEFLTYFQNEAQLEKSRLLSDRFSAERPKGSFSTLEIQRTEQGDSAMYLCASSGEPGQAEKLFFGSGTQLSVL.

The J gene is TRBJ2-7, the V gene TRBV7-9; 13 bases match TRBD2. Germline trimming cut 7 bases from V and 4 bases from J; bases unmatched to any gene: 7. Per germline, CDR1 SEHNR and CDR2 FQNEAQ (reference sequence). The CDR3 runs to 15 residues. CDR3: CASTLPGLAGYEQYF. The CDR3 nucleotides are TGTGCCAGCACATTGCCGGGACTAGCGGGGTACGAGCAGTACTTC.

The chain carries TRBV10-3 and TRBJ1-1; D is perhaps TRBD1 (6 bases). Germline-derived CDR1 and CDR2 are ENHRY and SYGVKD. The ends were cut back, 3 bases at V and 0 bases at J, with 8 bases in the middle. This CDR3 spans 14 amino acids. CDR3 in amino acids: CAISEGQLNTEAFF. As DNA, the CDR3 is TGTGCCATCAGTGAAGGACAGCTGAACACTGAAGCTTTCTTT.

The V gene is TRBV5-1, the J gene TRBJ1-3; no clear D gene. Germline V gene lookup returns CDR1 SGHRS and CDR2 YFSETQ. The CDR3 runs 17 residues. V shed 1 base and J shed 0 bases, with 14 bases lying between them. The CDR3 is CASSLSPNSGSGNTIYF. The CDR3 nucleotides read TGCGCCAGCAGCTTGAGTCCGAACAGCGGCTCTGGAAACACCATATATTTT. Together with reference TRBV5-1 and TRBJ1-3, the CDR3 gives the full variable domain: KAGVTQTPRYLIKTRGQQVTLSCSPISGHRSVSWYQQTPGQGLQFLFEYFSETQRNKGNFPGRFSGRQFSNSRSEMNVSTLELGDSALYLCASSLSPNSGSGNTIYFGEGSWLTVV.

The chain employs TRBV6-5 and TRBJ1-2; no definite D call. CDR1 is MNHEY and CDR2 is SVGAGI in the germline V gene. Between the trimmed V and J ends, which lost 0 bases and 5 bases, there was a span of 13 bases. The CDR3 is 15 residues long. The CDR3 sequence is CASSYSKPGWYGYTF. CDR3 bases: TGTGCCAGCAGTTACTCGAAGCCGGGGTGGTATGGCTACACCTTC.

The V gene is TRBV7-6, the J gene TRBJ1-5; the match to TRBD1 covers 7 bases. J was trimmed by 4 bases and V by 1 base; bases with no gene match: 1. This CDR3 comprises 14 residues. Germline V gene sequence: CDR1 SGHVS, CDR2 FNYEAQ. The CDR3 region is CASSLEQGNQPQHF. The CDR3 DNA follows: TGTGCCAGCAGCTTAGAACAGGGGAATCAGCCCCAGCATTTT.

The chain recombines TRBV18 with TRBJ1-5; the match to TRBD1 covers 7 bases. Germline V gene sequence: CDR1 KGHSH, CDR2 LQKENI. This CDR3 has 15 residues. V lost 7 bases to trimming and J lost 1 base; unmatched junction nucleotides: 7. CDR3 protein: CASLEAQGSNQPQHF. CDR3 nucleotide sequence: TGTGCCAGCTTGGAGGCACAGGGGAGCAATCAGCCCCAGCATTTT.

This chain joins TRBV11-2 and TRBJ2-5; TRBD1 agrees at 9 bases. The CDR3 sequence is 16 residues long. CDR1 and CDR2 (germline): SGHAT, FQNNGV. Trimming removed 3 bases from V and 5 bases from J; junction bases left unmatched: 10. The CDR3 loop is CASSFQTNRGRETQYF. The CDR3 DNA sequence: TGTGCCAGCAGCTTCCAAACCAACAGGGGGCGGGAGACCCAGTACTTC.

This clone showed up just once. The DNA for the CDR3 is TGTGCCAGCTCACCACTAGCCAATGAGCAGTTCTTC. This sequence encodes CASSPLANEQFF. V is TRBV18 and J is TRBJ2-1; D remains ambiguous. Between the trimmed V and J ends, which lost 1 base and 6 bases, there was a span of 4 bases. CDR3 length equals 12 residues. Germline V CDR1 and CDR2: KGHSH, LQKENI. Full variable domain (missing parts from reference TRBV18 and TRBJ2-1): NAGVMQNPRHLVRRRGQEARLRCSPMKGHSHVYWYRQLPEEGLKFMVYLQKENIIDESGMPKERFSAEFPKEGPSILRIQQVVRGDSAAYFCASSPLANEQFFGPGTRLTVL.

This clone came up once. The chain has TRBV4-2 and TRBJ1-1, with 10 positions matching TRBD1. The trim removed 0 bases at V and 4 bases at J, leaving 14 bases unmatched. This CDR3 has 19 residues. Germline V gene data show CDR1 as LGHNA and CDR2 as YNFKEQ. In nucleotides, the CDR3 is TGTGCCAGCAGCCAAGATTTTGTCGAGACAGGGGGCGTTGGCACTGAAGCTTTCTTT. As protein: CASSQDFVETGGVGTEAFF.

This clone was seen a single time. The chain uses TRBV7-9 and TRBJ1-2; unclear D gene. The CDR3 runs to 15 residues. The germline V gene encodes CDR1 SEHNR and CDR2 FQNEAQ (reference sequence). Trimming cost V 1 base and J 4 bases, with 13 bases left between them. In DNA form, the CDR3 reads TGTGCCAGCAGCTTAGGCGCGGTTGACCTCTATGGCTACACCTTC. This codes for CASSLGAVDLYGYTF.

The chain joins TRBV3-1 (or the pseudogene TRBV3-2) to TRBJ1-3; D gene unclear. The CDR3 runs 17 residues. Trimming removed 4 bases from V and 4 bases from J, with 20 bases in between. The germline CDR1 and CDR2 sequences are LGHDT and YNNKEL (reference sequence). Here the CDR3 DNA reads TGTGCCAGCAGCCTCCCCCCCGCCACTCCGAAGGGAAACACCATATATTTT. Its translation is CASSLPPATPKGNTIYF.

There are a few counts of this clone. Written as DNA, the CDR3 is TGTGCCAGCACGGGACGCGCCCCCTACGAGCAGTACTTC. Translated, it gives CASTGRAPYEQYF. This chain connects TRBV6-5 to TRBJ2-7; the D gene could be TRBD1 or TRBD2 (5 bases each). Per the germline V gene, CDR1 is MNHEY and CDR2 is SVGAGI. V lost 7 bases to trimming and J lost 2 bases, with 12 bases between them. The CDR3 is 13 residues long.